This T cell receptor (beta chain) derives from a study of blood T cell repertoires in COVID-19. Only in-frame clones appear in the TCRdb table, and some are missing; sequencing was by immunoSEQ multiplex PCR. The sample shows over 200,000 clones, approximately 86% of them seen only once. Trimming took 5 bases from V and 2 from J, leaving 12 bases between them. This CDR3 spans 15 amino acids. CDR1 is LGHNT and CDR2 is FRNRAP in the germline V gene. This chain joins TRBV12-5 and TRBJ2-2, with D possibly being TRBD2 (6 bases). The TCR comes from a woman aged 25-40 years with COVID-19, enrolled during active disease. The sample comprised peripheral blood. CDR3 loop: CASGPGTPNTGELFF. CDR3 bases: TGTGCTAGTGGTCCCGGGACTCCCAACACCGGGGAGCTGTTTTTT.